A selection of T cell receptor beta chains follows, all from one sample in a study of memory CD4+ T cells and cytomegalovirus serostatus. Clones were read by immunoSEQ multiplex PCR, and TCRdb kept only the in-frame ones, dropping some. The table includes approximately 40,000 clones, 78% detected once. Specimen: memory CD4+ T cells from blood. These receptors were taken from an adult in good health and CMV-seronegative. CDR3s include the opening cysteine and the closing phenylalanine or tryptophan.

TRBV2	TRBJ2-7	CASSAGTGVSYEQYF
TRBV5-4	TRBJ2-1	CASSPGQGAWEQFF
TRBV5-1	TRBJ2-1	CASSLAAGTSGVLGNEQFF
TRBV7-9	TRBJ1-1	CASSLLRGFTEAFF
TRBV27	TRBJ1-5	CASSSSRLTPQHF
TRBV10-2	TRBJ1-6	CASSDPNSPLHF
TRBV6-5	TRBJ2-7	CASSYSTQAVEQYF
TRBV6-5	TRBJ1-5	CASSRTGGNQPQHF
TRBV7-2	TRBJ2-4	CASSLRNTGGQYF
TRBV4-1	TRBJ2-4	CASSLRSNSQDIQYF
TRBV11-2	TRBJ2-5	CASRTWRGGETQYF
TRBV5-1	TRBJ1-4	CASSLAGGRGEKLFF
TRBV7-9	TRBJ2-2	CASSFDPEGELFF
TRBV28	TRBJ2-7	CASSHLAGLYEQYF
TRBV19	TRBJ1-6	CASKDSNNSPLHF
TRBV2	TRBJ2-1	CASRRGLAAYNEQFF
TRBV2	TRBJ2-2	CASRGMGRRGTGELFF
TRBV5-5	TRBJ1-3	CASSDYRDRTLNTIYF
TRBV11-2	TRBJ1-2	CASSPTGDSGYTF
TRBV6-5	TRBJ1-3	CASSYSMATSGNTIYF
TRBV7-2	TRBJ1-6	CASSLEVGYNSPLHF
TRBV28	TRBJ1-2	CASSFRGGYTF
TRBV7-4	TRBJ2-7	CASSLVQHEQYF
TRBV29-1	TRBJ2-1	CSVGTVNNEQFF
TRBV18	TRBJ2-5	CASSPAAGTQETQYF
TRBV7-6	TRBJ2-7	CASSLEAGMEYF
TRBV6-1	TRBJ1-6	CASSEGRLYNSPLHF
TRBV7-8	TRBJ2-3	CASSLLAGSTDTQYF
TRBV5-6	TRBJ1-4	CASSLLENEKLFF
TRBV10-1	TRBJ2-1	CATAPIPGDEQFF
TRBV14	TRBJ2-7	CASRRTGSYEQYF
TRBV5-6	TRBJ2-7	CASSLEGTATYEQYF
TRBV6-1	TRBJ2-4	CASSALTSGVGNIQYF
TRBV7-3	TRBJ2-3	CASSPSGGISDTQYF
TRBV16	TRBJ2-3	CASSTQLADTQYF
TRBV5-1	TRBJ2-6	CASSLTGSSGANVLTF
TRBV30	TRBJ1-6	CAWNYGVRYNSPLHF
TRBV5-1	TRBJ2-3	CASSLFSTDTQYF
TRBV18	TRBJ1-1	CASSPPAGNTEAFF
TRBV28	TRBJ1-1	CASSFPRAEQGRLNTEAFF
TRBV18	TRBJ1-1	CASSPPSQGRGEAFF
TRBV11-2	TRBJ2-1	CASSGLFYNEQFF
TRBV7-2	TRBJ2-3	CASSLAQGGTDTQYF
TRBV5-6	TRBJ1-2	CASSPVRVLGGYTF
TRBV19	TRBJ1-5	CASMGTEINQPQHF
TRBV6-6	TRBJ1-2	CASSFLGYGYTF
TRBV6-1	TRBJ2-1	CASTSGQPYNEQFF
TRBV2	TRBJ2-1	CASSERAPSYNEQFF
TRBV18	TRBJ1-5	CASSVRGGQPQHF
TRBV2	.	CASRGDRKTYEQYF
TRBV5-8	TRBJ1-5	CASSWEQGLGNQPQHF
TRBV9	TRBJ2-5	CASSLGPAPGQETQYF
TRBV5-4	TRBJ2-5	CASSFGIWAGTQETQYF
TRBV6-6	TRBJ1-1	CASSYDGGNTEAFF
TRBV9	TRBJ1-2	CASSGRTNRTPPTGGKGGYTF
TRBV27	TRBJ2-2	CASSLQGARTGELFF
TRBV7-9	TRBJ1-2	CASSFSMRPTGYTF
TRBV4-2	TRBJ2-5	CASSQGGGFQETQYF